The 2 T cell receptor beta chains reported below all come from one sample, sequenced in a study of blood T cell repertoires in COVID-19. This table comes from immunoSEQ multiplex PCR, and its TCRdb copy is limited to in-frame clones, with some not included. In the table there are about 110,000 clones, 71% of which are singletons. Sequencing was performed on peripheral blood. The receptors shown here come from a human donor with acute or convalescent COVID-19. The donor label of this sample is uncertain.

The rearrangement links TRBV19 to TRBJ2-5; 12 bases line up with TRBD1. This CDR3 region has 16 residues. V gave up 3 bases and J gave up 5 bases; unmatched junction bases: 7. Germline CDR1 and CDR2: LNHDA and SQIVND (reference sequence). CDR3 nucleotides: TGTGCCAGTAGTATCGCCGGGACAGGGGGCTTTGAGACCCAGTACTTC. This gives the protein CASSIAGTGGFETQYF.

The J gene is TRBJ2-5, the V gene TRBV4-1, with 7 nucleotides matching TRBD2. This CDR3 region has 15 residues. The ends lost 2 bases at V and 2 bases at J; junction bases unmatched: 5. Germline V lookup: CDR1 MGHRA, CDR2 YSYEKL. The CDR3 DNA is TGCGCCAGCAGCCAAAGAACGCGGGAGCAAGAGACCCAGTACTTC. Its protein product is CASSQRTREQETQYF.